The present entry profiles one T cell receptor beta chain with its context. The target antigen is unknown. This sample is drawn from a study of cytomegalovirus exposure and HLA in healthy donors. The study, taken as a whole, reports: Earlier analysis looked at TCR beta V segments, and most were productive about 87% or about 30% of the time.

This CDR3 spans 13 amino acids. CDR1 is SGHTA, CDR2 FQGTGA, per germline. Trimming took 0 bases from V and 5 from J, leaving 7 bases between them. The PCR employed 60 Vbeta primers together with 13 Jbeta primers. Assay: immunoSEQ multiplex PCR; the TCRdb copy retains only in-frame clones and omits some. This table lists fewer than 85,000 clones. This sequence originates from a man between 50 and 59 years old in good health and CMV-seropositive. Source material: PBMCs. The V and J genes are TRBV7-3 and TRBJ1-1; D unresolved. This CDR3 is CASSLTFLTEAFF. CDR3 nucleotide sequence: TGTGCCAGCAGCTTAACGTTCCTAACTGAAGCTTTCTTT.